This T cell receptor beta chain came from a study of blood T cells in healthy people across ages. Primers used in a second PCR of about 6 to 11 cycles were a sample-barcoded 5' primer and a J-beta primer mix. Each cDNA was tagged by a template-switch adaptor containing 12 random nucleotides. One entry per CDR3 protein results from TCRdb running MiXCR on the 5' RACE reads. The data show about 780,000 distinct CDR3 sequences, with roughly 25% seen just once and 3% held by the top ten. Germline V lookup: CDR1 SGHRS, CDR2 YFSETQ. V shed 5 bases and J shed 3 bases, with 15 bases lying between them. This CDR3 region has 14 residues. This sample was shared with a second study, whose subject was T cells of mothers and their children. That work contributes: The study sampled three healthy Caucasian mothers and their six children. Compared with unrelated pairs, related mother-child pairs had slightly higher, non-significant overlap.

The sequenced sample was blood. The receptor's source is a boy younger than 18 in good health. V and J are TRBV5-1 and TRBJ2-7; D may be TRBD1 (6 bases). The CDR3 coding sequence is TGCGCCAGCAGGCCCCGGGACATAGTCTACGAGCAGTACTTC. This translates into CASRPRDIVYEQYF. The variable domain in full, completed from reference TRBV5-1 and TRBJ2-7, reads KAGVTQTPRYLIKTRGQQVTLSCSPISGHRSVSWYQQTPGQGLQFLFEYFSETQRNKGNFPGRFSGRQFSNSRSEMNVSTLELGDSALYLCASRPRDIVYEQYFGPGTRLTVT.